This TCR beta chain was sequenced during a study of blood T cells in healthy people across ages. The second PCR ran about 7 to 12 cycles with a sample-barcoded 5' primer and J-beta primers. Tags on each cDNA molecule came from a template-switch adaptor with 12 random nucleotides. TCRdb ran MiXCR on the 5' RACE reads and lists one entry per CDR3 protein. The table has 600,000 to 900,000 distinct CDR3 sequences, about 26% seen once. Peripheral blood, ten milliliters per donor, was collected. The same data also went into a second study, on T cells of mothers and their children. That paper states: Added by the second PCR's M1S primer were sample barcodes and 2-4 random nucleotides.

The sequence derives from a boy younger than 18 in good health. The sample consisted of blood.

Here the CDR3 DNA reads TGTGCCAGCAGCTGGGGACAGGGAGAAGCTAATGAAAAACTGTTTTTT. It yields the protein CASSWGQGEANEKLFF. The chain uses TRBV7-9 and TRBJ1-4, with 9 positions matching TRBD1. V shed 4 bases and J 3 bases; nucleotides not matched to a gene: 6. This CDR3 has 16 residues. CDR1 is SEHNR, CDR2 FQNEAQ, per germline (reference sequence).